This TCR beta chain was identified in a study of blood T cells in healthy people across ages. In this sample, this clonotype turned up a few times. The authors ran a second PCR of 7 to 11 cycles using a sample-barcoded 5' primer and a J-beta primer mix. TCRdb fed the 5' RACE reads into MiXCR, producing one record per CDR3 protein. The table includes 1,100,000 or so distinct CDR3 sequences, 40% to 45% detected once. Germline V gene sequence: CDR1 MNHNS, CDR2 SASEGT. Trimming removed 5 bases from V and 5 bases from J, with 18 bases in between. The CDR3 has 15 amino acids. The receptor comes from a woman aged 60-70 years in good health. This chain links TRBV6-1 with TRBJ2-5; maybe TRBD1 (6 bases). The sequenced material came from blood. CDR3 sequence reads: CASSPILQGRETQYF. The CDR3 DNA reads TGTGCCAGCAGTCCCATATTACAGGGCCGGGAGACCCAGTACTTC.